The sequence of this T cell receptor beta chain was determined in a study of regulatory dendritic cells for organ transplantation. The study, taken as a whole, reports: Between individuals, the alloreactive memory CD8+ T cell pool differed considerably. Resting memory CD8+ T cells held the most alloreactive clonotypes. Naive CD4+ and CD8+ repertoires were highly diverse; memory CD8+ was most oligoclonal.

This clone turned up a few times. Its antigen is not identified. Measured with immunoSEQ multiplex PCR; TCRdb has only the in-frame clones, and not every one. The sample holds tens of thousands of clones, about 93% seen once. The V and J ends lost 4 bases and 2 bases respectively, with 8 bases between them. Germline CDR1 MGHRA, CDR2 YSYEKL. The CDR3 length is 13 residues. Memory T cells were CD45RO+, naive were CD45RA+, sorted by FACS. The V call is TRBV4-1, the J call TRBJ1-1, with D possibly being TRBD1 (6 bases). The sequence derives from a human donor in good health. The sequencing input was naive CD8+ T cells from blood. This sample's subset: CD45RA+ naive T cells. The CDR3 DNA reads as TGCGCCAGCAGCCCTGGGACAAACACTGAAGCTTTCTTT. Amino acids: CASSPGTNTEAFF.